This entry concerns a single T cell receptor (beta chain). CDR3 size: 13 residues. V lost 7 bases, J lost 4 bases, and 13 bases lay in between. Germline V gene lookup returns CDR1 MNHEY and CDR2 SVGAGI. The data stem from a study of blood T cell repertoires in COVID-19. Study background: The United States, Italy and Spain provided the acute and convalescent COVID-19 samples.

How the authors handled the data: Estimation of nucleated cell counts relied on the amplification of reference gene primers. The method was immunoSEQ multiplex PCR; TCRdb's version includes in-frame clones alone and lacks a portion of them. V and J calls plus clone size are reproduced from that table; the DNA served to infer D and trimming. The data show 15,000 to 20,000 clones, around nine tenths seen once. This receptor was taken from a human donor in a cohort sampled during active COVID-19. The sequenced material came from peripheral blood. The V and J genes are TRBV6-5 and TRBJ1-1, with D possibly TRBD1 on 6 matching bases. CDR3 sequence (DNA): TGTGCCAGCATAGGAACACAGGGCACTGAAGCTTTCTTT. Its protein is CASIGTQGTEAFF.